This TCR beta chain was sequenced in a study of T-cell memory formation after mild COVID-19. The CDR3 is made up of 13 amino acids. CDR1 is MGHRA and CDR2 is YSYEKL in the germline V gene. Trimming stripped 3 bases from V and 4 bases from J, with 6 bases between. Each CDR3 protein gets one entry after TCRdb re-called the 5' RACE reads with MiXCR. The sample carries a few hundred thousand distinct CDR3 sequences, 25% to 30% recorded once. The chain is built from TRBV4-1 and TRBJ2-2; D possibly corresponds to TRBD2 (5 bases). Sequenced sample: PBMCs or a T cell subset sorted from them (not recorded which). The receptor's source is an adult woman who had mild COVID-19 (a few samples of this study predate the infection). Cell type and time point are not known. CDR3 sequence reads: CASSHGLTGELFF. CDR3 in DNA: TGCGCCAGCAGCCACGGACTCACCGGGGAGCTGTTTTTT.